This T cell receptor beta chain was identified during a study of T cells in localized non-small cell lung cancer. The study, taken as a whole, reports: Adjacent lung exhibited a median of about 50 among the 100 most abundant tumor clones. Longer overall survival accompanied higher blood T cell density. Only one tumor region went through sequencing, so heterogeneity may still be there. In uninvolved adjacent lung, T cell clonality reached its highest value, exceeding tumor.

Remarks on this clone: Its antigen is as yet unknown.

Profiled with immunoSEQ multiplex PCR; TCRdb holds only in-frame clones, not every one. The data contain around 33,000 clones, roughly four fifths of them singletons. The input for sequencing was peripheral blood, taken before any cancer treatment. This TCR came from a male donor older than 55 with stage III squamous cell lung carcinoma.

DNA for the CDR3: TGTGCCAGCAGCCAAAGATGGAGGGAAATTTATCAGCCCCAGCATTTT. Translating gives CASSQRWREIYQPQHF. V and J are TRBV21-1 and TRBJ1-5. TRBV21-1 is recorded as a pseudogene. The CDR3 extends over 16 amino acids.